Listed below are T cell receptor beta chains from one sample, sequenced in a study of cytomegalovirus exposure and HLA in healthy donors. This table comes from immunoSEQ multiplex PCR, and its TCRdb copy is limited to in-frame clones, with some not included. The data contain 250,000 or so clones, 90% of them singletons. Input material: PBMCs. These receptors all stem from a woman aged 18-29 years in good health and CMV-seronegative. The conserved cysteine and the conserved F or W are not part of the CDR3 here.

v_call	j_call	cdr3_length	cdr3_aa
TRBV29-1	TRBJ2-3	9	SVEISDTQY
TRBV5-1	TRBJ2-1	12	ASTVGTGTNEQF
TRBV6-5	TRBJ1-5	10	ASSFSDQPQH
TRBV6-5	TRBJ1-2	13	ASSLDRAANYGYT
TRBV5-6	TRBJ1-6	14	ASSADRAKYNSPLH
TRBV4-3	TRBJ1-1	13	ASSRTWDSPPEAF
TRBV5-1	TRBJ2-3	17	ASSLASLRQGGRTDTQY
TRBV4-3	TRBJ2-7	11	ASSQDLRDEQY
TRBV19	TRBJ2-7	12	ASGHRGRKNEQY
TRBV19	TRBJ1-6	12	ASSIPGYNSPLH
TRBV5-1	TRBJ2-3	13	ASIEAGGSPDTQY
TRBV5-1	TRBJ2-5	12	ASSLASGVETQY
TRBV7-2	TRBJ1-4	13	ASSFTGDGGEKLF
TRBV6-5	TRBJ1-2	14	ASSYSRQRSNYGYT
TRBV9	TRBJ1-4	13	ASSVVAGVGEKLF
TRBV15	TRBJ2-7	14	ATSSYRQGVNYEQY
TRBV4-1	TRBJ1-5	14	ASSQTWEGSNQPQH
TRBV27	TRBJ1-4	13	ASSLSRRGGEKLF
TRBV5-6	TRBJ1-5	14	ARIFMRTDSNQPQH
TRBV10-2	TRBJ2-1	10	ASGGYSNEQF
TRBV5-6	TRBJ2-2	13	ASSWDRANTGELF
TRBV7-9	TRBJ2-7	13	ASSPLEGATYEQY
TRBV6-5	TRBJ1-6	13	ASSYDRERYSPLH
TRBV6-6	TRBJ1-1	10	ASSSGETEAF
TRBV5-1	TRBJ2-3	12	ASSLGLATDTQY
TRBV11-2	TRBJ1-6	14	ASSLWGQAENSPLH